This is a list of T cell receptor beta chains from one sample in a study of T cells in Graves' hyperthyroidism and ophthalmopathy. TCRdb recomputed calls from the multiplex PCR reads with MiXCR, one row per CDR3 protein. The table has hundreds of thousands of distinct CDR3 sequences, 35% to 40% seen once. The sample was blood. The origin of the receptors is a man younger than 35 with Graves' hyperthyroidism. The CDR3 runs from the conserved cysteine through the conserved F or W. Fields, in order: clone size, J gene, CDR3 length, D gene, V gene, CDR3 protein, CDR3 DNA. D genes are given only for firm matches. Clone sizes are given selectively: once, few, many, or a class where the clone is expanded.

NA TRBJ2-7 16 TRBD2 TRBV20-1 CSASGTSGRLAYEQYF TGCAGTGCTAGCGGGACTAGCGGGAGATTGGCCTACGAGCAGTACTTC
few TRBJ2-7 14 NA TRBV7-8 CASSRRDIHYEQYF TGTGCCAGCAGTCGCCGGGACATCCACTACGAGCAGTACTTC
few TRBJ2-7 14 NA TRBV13 CASSQDRGSREQYF TGTGCCAGCAGCCAAGATAGAGGCTCACGCGAGCAGTACTTC
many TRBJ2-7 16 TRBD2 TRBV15 CATSRQTSGGPYEQYF TGTGCCACCAGCAGACAGACTAGCGGGGGTCCCTACGAGCAGTACTTC
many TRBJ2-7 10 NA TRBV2 CASTGPEQYF TGTGCCAGCACAGGCCCCGAGCAGTACTTC
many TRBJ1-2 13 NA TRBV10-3 CAISFGGDYGYTF TGTGCCATCAGCTTTGGAGGGGACTATGGCTACACCTTC
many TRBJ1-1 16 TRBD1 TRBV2 CASSIPGQGANTEAFF TGTGCCAGCAGCATCCCGGGACAGGGGGCGAACACTGAAGCTTTCTTT
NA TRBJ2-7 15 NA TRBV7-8 CASSLSRGGSYEQYF TGTGCCAGCAGCTTGAGCAGGGGTGGGTCCTACGAGCAGTACTTC
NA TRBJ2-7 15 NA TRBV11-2 CASSNTGRSSYEQYF TGTGCCAGCAGCAACACGGGCAGAAGCTCCTACGAGCAGTACTTC
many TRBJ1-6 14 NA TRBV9 CASSASFRDSPLHF TGTGCCAGCAGCGCGTCATTCCGGGATTCACCCCTCCACTTT
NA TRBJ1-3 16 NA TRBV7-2 CASSILLAGYGNTIYF TGTGCCAGCAGCATCTTACTAGCGGGATATGGAAACACCATATATTTT